The rows below give T cell receptor beta chains drawn from one sample of a study of beta chain features in type 1 diabetes. Sequencing was performed with immunoSEQ multiplex PCR; in TCRdb, only in-frame clones are kept and a portion is missing. The table shows 130,000 to 150,000 clones, with less than 15% occurring only once. Sequencing was carried out using central memory CD4+ T cells from blood. The receptors here all came from a man between 18 and 35 years old with type 1 diabetes. CDR3s include the opening cysteine and the closing phenylalanine or tryptophan. Clone size is shown for a subset of rows, as once, few, many or a class of expanded clone.

>NA|TRBV2
CASSGTSGGFTDTQYF
>NA|TRBV27
CASSLSAGVPGELFF
>NA|TRBV6-1
CASSELAETYEQYF
>NA|TRBV2
CASTMGTAANYGYTF
>many|TRBV9
CASSPRTGVNEQFF
>NA|TRBV9
CASSVSLSGDSTDTQYF
>once|TRBV5-4
CASSLSGSYQPQHF
>many|TRBV7-2
CASSLRGQPQHF
>few|TRBV13
CASSDTRQLAISNYGYTF
>NA|TRBV5-6
CASSDSPDRVGTDTQYF
>NA|TRBV6-5
CASSYDLRPLSTEAFF
>few|TRBV30
CAWTPLTGNYGYTF
>few|TRBV7-9
CASILNPGDYTGELFF
>NA|TRBV2
CARGQRATGELFF
>NA|TRBV5-4
CASSSVGTGKETQYF
>few|TRBV6-1
CASSEIVVAEQFF
>few|TRBV5-6
CASSLINQPQHF
>NA|TRBV18
CASSPPAATYEQYF
>few|TRBV18
CASSPTALNTEAFF
>few|TRBV4-2
CASSQVGVNEQFF
>NA|TRBV7-2
CASSLHSGRVSDTQYF
>many|TRBV29-1
CSALGQVSSYEQYF
>NA|TRBV10-3
CAISVGQGLYNEQFF
>few|TRBV30
CAWSLGGFYEKLFF
>NA|TRBV2
CASSERGGAGNTIYF
>NA|TRBV11-3
CASSGSGANVLTF
>few|TRBV9
CASSVGYRSGANVLTF
>few|TRBV10-2
CASRTSGGTDTQYF
>few|TRBV28
CARARFRDSRFWETQYF
>few|TRBV6-5
CASSGDRGAYGYTF
>NA|TRBV29-1
CSPTAGPPYEQYF
>NA|TRBV7-9
CASSLVLASTDTQYF